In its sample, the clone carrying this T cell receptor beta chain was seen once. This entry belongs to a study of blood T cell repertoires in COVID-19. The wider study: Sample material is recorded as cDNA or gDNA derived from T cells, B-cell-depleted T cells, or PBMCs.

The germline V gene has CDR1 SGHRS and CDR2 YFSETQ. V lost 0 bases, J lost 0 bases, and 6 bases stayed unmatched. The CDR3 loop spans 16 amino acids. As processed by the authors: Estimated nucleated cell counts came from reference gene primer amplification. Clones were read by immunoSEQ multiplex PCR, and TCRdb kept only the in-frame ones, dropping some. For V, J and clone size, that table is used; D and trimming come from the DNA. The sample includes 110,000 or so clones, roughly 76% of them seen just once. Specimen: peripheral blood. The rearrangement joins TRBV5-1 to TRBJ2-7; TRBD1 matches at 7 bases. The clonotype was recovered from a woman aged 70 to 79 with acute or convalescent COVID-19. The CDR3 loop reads CASSLAVGGSSYEQYF. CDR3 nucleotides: TGCGCCAGCAGCTTGGCCGTAGGGGGCAGCTCCTACGAGCAGTACTTC.